Listed here are 20 T cell receptor beta chains from one sample, sequenced in a study of OX40 agonist ivuxolimab in advanced cancers. Data came from immunoSEQ multiplex PCR; TCRdb stores just in-frame clones and leaves some out. Of 55,000 to 70,000 clones detected, roughly four fifths appear once; the ten largest clones hold 4% to 5%. The sample here was CD4+ or CD8+ T cells sorted from blood, taken in a trial of the OX40 agonist ivuxolimab. The receptor source for this set is an adult with an advanced solid tumor such as melanoma, head and neck, liver or kidney cancer.

The chain recombines TRBV7-8 with TRBJ1-6, with 7 bases fitting TRBD1. Trimming removed 2 bases from V and 7 bases from J; junction bases left unmatched: 5. Per the germline V gene, CDR1 is SGHVS and CDR2 is FQNEAQ. This CDR3 is built from 15 residues. The CDR3 loop reads CASSLLGTANSPLHF. The CDR3 nucleotides read TGTGCCAGCAGCTTATTGGGGACAGCCAATTCACCCCTCCACTTT.

In DNA form, the CDR3 reads TGTGCCAGCAGCCCGGTGGGAGGGGGCCGCGGAGGGGCCAACGTCCTGACTTTC. As protein: CASSPVGGGRGGANVLTF. The rearrangement joins TRBV9 to TRBJ2-6, with D perhaps matching TRBD1 or TRBD2 (7 bases each). V gave up 4 bases and J gave up 4 bases, with 21 bases separating them. The CDR3 totals 18 residues. Looked up from germline, CDR1 is SGDLS and CDR2 is YYNGEE.

The rearrangement links TRBV28 to TRBJ2-5, with D unresolved. V gave up 5 bases and J gave up 5 bases, with 12 bases separating them. Germline V CDR1 and CDR2: MDHEN, SYDVKM. CDR3 length: 13 amino acids. DNA for the CDR3: TGTGCCAGCAGTGAATATGGGGTGGAGACCCAGTACTTC. This gives the protein CASSEYGVETQYF.

This clone was counted once. This chain connects TRBV5-1 to TRBJ2-7, with D perhaps being TRBD1 or TRBD2 (5 bases each). CDR1 and CDR2 (germline): SGHRS, YFSETQ. Trimming cost V 0 bases and J 5 bases, with 12 bases left between them. This CDR3 spans 14 amino acids. This CDR3 reads CASSLGGERDEQYF. CDR3 sequence (DNA): TGCGCCAGCAGCTTGGGAGGGGAACGGGACGAGCAGTACTTC.

This clone has just a few counts. The chain is built from TRBV6-1 and TRBJ1-1; D possibly corresponds to TRBD1 (6 bases). Trimming removed 0 bases from V and 4 bases from J, with 9 bases in between. Per germline, CDR1 MNHNS and CDR2 SASEGT. The CDR3 runs 14 residues. In nucleotides, the CDR3 is TGTGCCAGCAGTGAAGCGCAGGGGTCCACTGAAGCTTTCTTT. Amino acids: CASSEAQGSTEAFF.

The chain couples TRBV2 to TRBJ1-1, with 7 bases aligning to TRBD1. The CDR3 is 13 amino acids. V dropped 7 bases and J dropped 1; count of bases not matched to a gene: 3. Germline V lookup: CDR1 SNHLY, CDR2 FYNNEI. DNA of the CDR3: TGTGCCAGCACAAACAGGGGGAACACTGAAGCTTTCTTT. Residues: CASTNRGNTEAFF.

As concerns this clone: A read error may produce the germline difference seen at one junction end. This sequence joins TRBV7-7 and TRBJ2-5; 13 nucleotides agree with TRBD2. The CDR3 is 15 amino acids. CDR1 and CDR2 (germline): SSHAT, FNYEAQ (reference sequence). The CDR3: CASSRGLAGSETQYF. The CDR3 bases are TGTGCTAGCAGCCGGGGACTAGCGGGGTCAGAGACCCAGTACTTC.

V usage is TRBV7-6 and J usage is TRBJ1-3; TRBD1 might be the D (5 bases). V was clipped by 5 bases and J by 0 bases, with 14 bases between them. This CDR3 is 16 amino acids long. CDR1 and CDR2 (germline): SGHVS, FNYEAQ. In DNA form, the CDR3 reads TGTGCCAGCAGCCCAAGACAGCCACTCTCTGGAAACACCATATATTTT. It translates to CASSPRQPLSGNTIYF.

This chain connects TRBV27 to TRBJ2-1, with no clear D. Germline V gene data show CDR1 as MNHEY and CDR2 as SMNVEV (reference sequence). Trimming took off 0 bases at V and 3 bases at J, with 6 bases between the two ends. This CDR3 contains 14 residues. The CDR3 DNA sequence: TGTGCCAGCAGTTTATCGCTTAGCTACAATGAGCAGTTCTTC. It translates to CASSLSLSYNEQFF.

This chain joins TRBV6-1 and TRBJ2-7; 7 bases are a match to TRBD1. The V segment lost 4 bases and the J segment 2 bases; nucleotides outside the gene matches: 8. This CDR3 is 15 amino acids long. The germline CDR1 and CDR2 sequences are MNHNS and SASEGT. The CDR3 DNA sequence: TGTGCCAGCAGTGCTCGACAGGGTTTCACCTACGAGCAGTACTTC. Amino acids: CASSARQGFTYEQYF.

The V gene is TRBV18, the J gene TRBJ2-6; 9 bases map to TRBD1. Germline CDR1 reads KGHSH; CDR2 reads LQKENI. This CDR3 is built from 17 residues. J was trimmed by 4 bases and V by 3 bases; bases with no gene match: 7. The CDR3 protein is CASSPQQGAIGANVLTF. For the CDR3, the DNA is TGTGCCAGCTCACCTCAACAGGGGGCGATCGGGGCCAACGTCCTGACTTTC.

V usage is TRBV5-1 and J usage is TRBJ1-2; 9 positions match TRBD1. Germline-derived CDR1 and CDR2 are SGHRS and YFSETQ. This CDR3 is 16 amino acids long. After removal of 3 bases from V and 2 bases from J, the junction contained 8 bases not matched to a gene. CDR3 bases: TGCGCCAGCAGCTCAGCTAGACAGGGGGAGAACTATGGCTACACCTTC. Its translation is CASSSARQGENYGYTF.

V gene TRBV7-8 combines with J gene TRBJ2-7; 14 bases match TRBD2. Germline CDR1 is SGHVS and CDR2 is FQNEAQ. The CDR3 totals 16 residues. Trimming removed 4 bases from V and 6 bases from J; junction bases left unmatched: 8. The CDR3 bases are TGTGCCAGCAGCTCCCTGGGGGGACTAGCGGGGGTCGAGCAGTACTTC. It is translated as CASSSLGGLAGVEQYF.

The J gene is TRBJ2-1, the V gene TRBV10-3, with unresolved D. Germline-derived CDR1 and CDR2 are ENHRY and SYGVKD. The CDR3 contains 12 residues. V gave up 3 bases and J gave up 9 bases, with 9 bases separating them. The CDR3 coding sequence is TGTGCCATCAGTGACTCTAGTGTTGAGCAGTTCTTC. Protein: CAISDSSVEQFF.

J is TRBJ2-7 and V is TRBV7-9; 7 bases are shared with TRBD2. The CDR3 is 14 amino acids. Trimming took 4 bases from V and 6 from J; bases not matched to a gene: 9. Germline values: CDR1 SEHNR, CDR2 FQNEAQ (reference sequence). For the CDR3, the DNA is TGTGCCAGCAGCTCGAGCGGGGATGGTGGCGAGCAGTACTTC. The encoded protein is CASSSSGDGGEQYF.

The sample holds one count of this clone. The chain has TRBV4-1 and TRBJ2-3; weak D call: TRBD1 (5 bases). Per germline, CDR1 MGHRA and CDR2 YSYEKL. This CDR3 has 16 residues. Trimming pared 1 base from V and 0 bases from J, leaving 11 bases between. CDR3 nucleotide sequence: TGCGCCAGCAGCCAAGGTACAGGCCTTAGCACAGATACGCAGTATTTT. It encodes CASSQGTGLSTDTQYF.

The rearrangement joins TRBV18 to TRBJ1-1, with unresolved D. The CDR3 extends over 13 amino acids. Germline CDR1 is KGHSH and CDR2 is LQKENI. The ends were cut back, 2 bases at V and 1 base at J, with 5 bases in the middle. CDR3 in DNA: TGTGCCAGCTCACCAACAAAGAACACTGAAGCTTTCTTT. Translating gives CASSPTKNTEAFF. The full variable domain, rest sourced from reference TRBV18 and TRBJ1-1, is NAGVMQNPRHLVRRRGQEARLRCSPMKGHSHVYWYRQLPEEGLKFMVYLQKENIIDESGMPKERFSAEFPKEGPSILRIQQVVRGDSAAYFCASSPTKNTEAFFGQGTRLTVV.

The chain has TRBV9 and TRBJ1-6; D unresolved. V was clipped by 0 bases and J by 5 bases, with 9 bases between them. CDR3 size: 15 residues. Germline CDR1 and CDR2: SGDLS and YYNGEE. The CDR3 DNA follows: TGTGCCAGCAGCGTAGCGGCAGGCAATAATTCACCCCTCCACTTT. Its translation is CASSVAAGNNSPLHF.

The chain employs TRBV29-1 and TRBJ2-1, with a tentative D call TRBD1 (5 bases). Trimming cost V 5 bases and J 5 bases, with 16 bases left between them. The CDR3 is 14 amino acids. The germline V gene has CDR1 SQVTM and CDR2 ANQGSEA. The CDR3 loop is CSVTGPLFHNEQFF. For the CDR3, the DNA is TGCAGCGTTACAGGCCCCCTCTTCCACAATGAGCAGTTCTTC.

Worth noting for this clone: Compared with germline, one end of the junction differs, possibly owing to a read error. The chain links TRBV18 to TRBJ2-4; 9 bases fit TRBD2. The CDR3 contains 20 residues. Germline V lookup: CDR1 KGHSH, CDR2 LQKENI. CDR3 amino acids: CASSPPETSGASGAKNIQYF. DNA for the CDR3: TGTGCCAGCTCGCCACCCGAGACTAGCGGAGCGTCTGGGGCCAAAAACATTCAGTACTTC.